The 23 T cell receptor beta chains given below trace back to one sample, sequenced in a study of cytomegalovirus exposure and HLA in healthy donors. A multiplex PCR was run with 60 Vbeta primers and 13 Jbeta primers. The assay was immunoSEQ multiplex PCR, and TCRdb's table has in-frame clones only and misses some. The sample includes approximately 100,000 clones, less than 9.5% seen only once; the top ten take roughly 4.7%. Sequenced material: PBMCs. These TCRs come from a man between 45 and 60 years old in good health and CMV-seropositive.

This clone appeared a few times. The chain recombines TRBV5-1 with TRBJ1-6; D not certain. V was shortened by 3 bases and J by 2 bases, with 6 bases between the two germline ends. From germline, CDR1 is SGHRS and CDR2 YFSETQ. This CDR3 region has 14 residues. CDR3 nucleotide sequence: TGCGCCAGCAGCTCAGATACCTATAATTCACCCCTCCACTTT. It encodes CASSSDTYNSPLHF.

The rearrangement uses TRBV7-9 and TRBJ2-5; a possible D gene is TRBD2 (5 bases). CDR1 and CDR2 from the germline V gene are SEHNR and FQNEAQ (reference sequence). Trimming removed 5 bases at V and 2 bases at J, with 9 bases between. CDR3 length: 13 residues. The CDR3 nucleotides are TGTGCCAGCAGCCAAACGGGGCAAGAGACCCAGTACTTC. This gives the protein CASSQTGQETQYF.

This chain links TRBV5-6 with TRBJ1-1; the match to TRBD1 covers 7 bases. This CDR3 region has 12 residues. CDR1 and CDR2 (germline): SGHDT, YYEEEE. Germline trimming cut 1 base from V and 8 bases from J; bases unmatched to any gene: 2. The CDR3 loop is CASSLLDREAFF. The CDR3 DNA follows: TGTGCCAGCAGCTTGTTGGACAGGGAAGCTTTCTTT. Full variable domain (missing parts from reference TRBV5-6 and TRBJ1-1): DAGVTQSPTHLIKTRGQQVTLRCSPKSGHDTVSWYQQALGQGPQFIFQYYEEEERQRGNFPDRFSGHQFPNYSSELNVNALLLGDSALYLCASSLLDREAFFGQGTRLTVV.

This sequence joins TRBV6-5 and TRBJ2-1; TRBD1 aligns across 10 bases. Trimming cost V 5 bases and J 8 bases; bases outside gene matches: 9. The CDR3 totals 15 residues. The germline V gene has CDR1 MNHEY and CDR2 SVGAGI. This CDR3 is CASSTRDRGYDEQFF. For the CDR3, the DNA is TGTGCCAGCAGTACCCGGGACAGGGGTTACGATGAGCAGTTCTTC.

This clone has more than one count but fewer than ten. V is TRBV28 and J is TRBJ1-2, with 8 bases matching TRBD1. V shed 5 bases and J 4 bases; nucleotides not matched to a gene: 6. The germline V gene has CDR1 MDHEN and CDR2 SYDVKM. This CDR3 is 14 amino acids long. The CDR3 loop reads CASSPGGSVYGYTF. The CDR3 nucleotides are TGTGCCAGCAGTCCAGGGGGCTCAGTCTATGGCTACACCTTC.

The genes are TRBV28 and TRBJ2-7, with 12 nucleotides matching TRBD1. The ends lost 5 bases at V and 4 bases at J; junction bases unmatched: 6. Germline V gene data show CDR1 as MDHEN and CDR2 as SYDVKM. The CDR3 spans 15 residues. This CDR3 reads CASSASGQGAYEQYF. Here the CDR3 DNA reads TGTGCCAGCAGTGCCTCGGGACAGGGGGCTTACGAGCAGTACTTC.

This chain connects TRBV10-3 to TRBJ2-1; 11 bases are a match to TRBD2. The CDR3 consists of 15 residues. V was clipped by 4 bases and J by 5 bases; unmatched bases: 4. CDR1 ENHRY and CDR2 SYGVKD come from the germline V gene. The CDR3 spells CAISVETSGNNEQFF. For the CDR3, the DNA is TGTGCCATCAGTGTGGAGACTAGCGGGAACAATGAGCAGTTCTTC.

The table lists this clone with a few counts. CDR3 nucleotides: TGCGCCAGCAGTTCCTTGACTAGTGACGTTGAGACCCAGTACTTC. Its translation: CASSSLTSDVETQYF. J is TRBJ2-5 and V is TRBV5-1; possibly TRBD2 for D (6 bases). Germline V gene data show CDR1 as SGHRS and CDR2 as YFSETQ. V shed 5 bases and J shed 5 bases, with 19 bases lying between them. CDR3 size: 15 residues.

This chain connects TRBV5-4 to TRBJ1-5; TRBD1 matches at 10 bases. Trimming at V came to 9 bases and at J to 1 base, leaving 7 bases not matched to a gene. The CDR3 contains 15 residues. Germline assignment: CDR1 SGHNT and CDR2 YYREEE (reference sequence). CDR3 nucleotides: TGTGCCACCAGACAGGGGGCAGAAAGCAATCAGCCCCAGCATTTT. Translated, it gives CATRQGAESNQPQHF.

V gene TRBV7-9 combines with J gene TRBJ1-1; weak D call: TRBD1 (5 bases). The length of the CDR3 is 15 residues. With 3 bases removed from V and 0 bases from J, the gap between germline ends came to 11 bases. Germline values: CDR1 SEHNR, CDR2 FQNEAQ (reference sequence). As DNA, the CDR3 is TGTGCCAGCAGCTTCGGGGGTAGATTGAACACTGAAGCTTTCTTT. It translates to CASSFGGRLNTEAFF. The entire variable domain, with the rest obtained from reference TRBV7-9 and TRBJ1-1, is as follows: DTGVSQNPRHKITKRGQNVTFRCDPISEHNRLYWYRQTLGQGPEFLTYFQNEAQLEKSRLLSDRFSAERPKGSFSTLEIQRTEQGDSAMYLCASSFGGRLNTEAFFGQGTRLTVV.

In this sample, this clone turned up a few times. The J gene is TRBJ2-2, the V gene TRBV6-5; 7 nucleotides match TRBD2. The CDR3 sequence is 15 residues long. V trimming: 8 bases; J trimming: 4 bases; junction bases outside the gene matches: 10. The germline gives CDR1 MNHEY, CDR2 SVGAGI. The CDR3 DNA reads TGTGCCAGCCAGTTTGGCGGGAGCGTCACCGGGGAGCTGTTTTTT. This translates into CASQFGGSVTGELFF.

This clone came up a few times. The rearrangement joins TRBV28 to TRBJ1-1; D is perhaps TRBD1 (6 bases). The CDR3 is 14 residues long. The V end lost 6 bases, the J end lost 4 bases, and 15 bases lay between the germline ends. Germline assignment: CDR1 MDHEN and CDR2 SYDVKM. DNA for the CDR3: TGTGCCAGCAGAGATTCTCAGGGGCCCACTGAAGCTTTCTTT. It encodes CASRDSQGPTEAFF.

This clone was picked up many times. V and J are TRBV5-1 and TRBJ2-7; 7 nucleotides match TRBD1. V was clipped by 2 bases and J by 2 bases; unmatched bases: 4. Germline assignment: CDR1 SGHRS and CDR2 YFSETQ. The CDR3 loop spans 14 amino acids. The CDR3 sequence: CASSFGTGAYEQYF. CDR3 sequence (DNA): TGCGCCAGCAGCTTCGGAACAGGGGCCTACGAGCAGTACTTC.

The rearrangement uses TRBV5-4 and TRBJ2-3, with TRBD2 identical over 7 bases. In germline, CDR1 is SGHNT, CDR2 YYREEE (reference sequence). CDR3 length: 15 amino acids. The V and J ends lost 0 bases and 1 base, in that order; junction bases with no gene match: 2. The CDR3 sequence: CASSLAAGGTDTQYF. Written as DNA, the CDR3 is TGTGCCAGCAGCTTGGCCGCGGGAGGCACAGATACGCAGTATTTT.

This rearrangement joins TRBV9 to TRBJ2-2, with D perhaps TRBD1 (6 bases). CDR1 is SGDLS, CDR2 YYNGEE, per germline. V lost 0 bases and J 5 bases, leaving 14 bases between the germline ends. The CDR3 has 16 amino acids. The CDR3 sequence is CASSVEGRGRTGELFF. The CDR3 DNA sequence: TGTGCCAGCAGCGTAGAGGGCAGGGGTAGAACCGGGGAGCTGTTTTTT.

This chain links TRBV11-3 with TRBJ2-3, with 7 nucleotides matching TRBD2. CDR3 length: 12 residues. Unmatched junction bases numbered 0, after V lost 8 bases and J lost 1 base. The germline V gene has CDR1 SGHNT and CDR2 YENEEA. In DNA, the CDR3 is TGTGCCAGCGGGAGGGGCACAGATACGCAGTATTTT. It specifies CASGRGTDTQYF.

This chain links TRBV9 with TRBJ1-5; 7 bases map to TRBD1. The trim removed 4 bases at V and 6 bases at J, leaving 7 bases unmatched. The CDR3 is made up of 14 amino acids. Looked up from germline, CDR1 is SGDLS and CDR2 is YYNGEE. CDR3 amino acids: CASSSGQSRQPQHF. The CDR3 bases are TGTGCCAGCAGCTCGGGACAGTCCCGTCAGCCCCAGCATTTT.

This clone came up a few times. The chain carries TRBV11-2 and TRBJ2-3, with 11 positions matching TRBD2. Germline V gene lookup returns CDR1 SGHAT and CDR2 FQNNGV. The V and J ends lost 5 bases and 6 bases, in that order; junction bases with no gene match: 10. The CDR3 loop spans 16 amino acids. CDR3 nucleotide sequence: TGTGCCAGCAGCGTTATAGCGGGAGGGACACGGGATACGCAGTATTTT. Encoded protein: CASSVIAGGTRDTQYF.

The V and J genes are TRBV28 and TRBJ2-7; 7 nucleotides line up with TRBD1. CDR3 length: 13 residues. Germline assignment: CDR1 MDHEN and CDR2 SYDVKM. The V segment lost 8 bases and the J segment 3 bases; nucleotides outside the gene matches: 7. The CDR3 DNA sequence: TGTGCCAGCGGAGACAGGGTGATCTACGAGCAGTACTTC. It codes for CASGDRVIYEQYF.

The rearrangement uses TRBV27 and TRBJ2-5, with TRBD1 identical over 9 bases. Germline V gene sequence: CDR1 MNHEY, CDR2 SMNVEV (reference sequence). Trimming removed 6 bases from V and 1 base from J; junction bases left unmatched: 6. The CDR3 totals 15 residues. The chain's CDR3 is CASSLTGGVQETQYF. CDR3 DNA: TGTGCCAGCAGCCTAACAGGGGGCGTCCAAGAGACCCAGTACTTC.

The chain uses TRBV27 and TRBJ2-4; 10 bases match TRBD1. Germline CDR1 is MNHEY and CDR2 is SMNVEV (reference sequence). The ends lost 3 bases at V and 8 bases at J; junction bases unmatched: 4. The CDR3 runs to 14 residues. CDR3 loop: CASSFADRGDIQYF. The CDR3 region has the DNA TGTGCCAGCAGTTTTGCGGACAGGGGGGACATTCAGTACTTC.

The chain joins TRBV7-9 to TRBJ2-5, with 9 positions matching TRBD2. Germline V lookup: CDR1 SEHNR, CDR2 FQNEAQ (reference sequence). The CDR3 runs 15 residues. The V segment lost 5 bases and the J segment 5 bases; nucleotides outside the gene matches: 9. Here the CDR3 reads CASSIRSGSGETQYF. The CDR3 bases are TGTGCCAGCAGCATACGTAGCGGGAGTGGGGAGACCCAGTACTTC.

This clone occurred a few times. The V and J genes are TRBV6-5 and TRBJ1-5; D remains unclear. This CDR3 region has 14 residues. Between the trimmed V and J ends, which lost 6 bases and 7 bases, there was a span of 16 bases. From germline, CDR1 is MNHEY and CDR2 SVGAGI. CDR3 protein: CASRPTLAEQPQHF. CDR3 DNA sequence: TGTGCCAGCAGACCTACACTGGCGGAACAGCCCCAGCATTTT.